A selection of T cell receptor beta chains follows, all from one sample in a study of blood T cell repertoires in COVID-19. Produced via immunoSEQ multiplex PCR; TCRdb's table is partial and in-frame only. Of about 530,000 clones listed, around nine tenths are singletons. Sample: peripheral blood. The receptors were sampled from a woman aged 50 to 60 with COVID-19, enrolled during active disease. CDR3s include the opening cysteine and the closing phenylalanine or tryptophan. D genes are given only for firm matches. Clone size is shown for a subset of rows, as once, few, many or a class of expanded clone.

v_gene	d_gene	j_gene	abundance	CDR3aa	CDR3nt
TRBV5-1	TRBD1	TRBJ1-2	once	CASSFSGTGYGYTF	TGCGCCAGCAGCTTTTCCGGGACAGGCTATGGCTACACCTTC
TRBV30	.	TRBJ1-2	.	CAWSVRGSINYGYTF	TGTGCCTGGAGTGTACGAGGGAGCATTAACTATGGCTACACCTTC
TRBV6-1	.	TRBJ1-5	.	CASSYDRSNQPQHF	TGTGCCAGCAGCTACGACAGATCCAATCAGCCCCAGCATTTT
TRBV24-1	.	TRBJ1-5	.	CATRPGGRGSGNQPQHF	TGTGCCACCAGACCTGGGGGCAGGGGCAGTGGCAATCAGCCCCAGCATTTT
TRBV18	TRBD2	TRBJ2-1	.	CASSPVLAGLYNEQFF	TGTGCCAGCTCACCTGTTCTAGCGGGGCTGTACAATGAGCAGTTCTTC
TRBV5-1	.	TRBJ2-6	.	CASSPFAGSGANVLTF	TGCGCCAGCAGCCCGTTCGCGGGGTCTGGGGCCAACGTCCTGACTTTC
TRBV11-2	TRBD1	TRBJ1-2	.	CASSSRTGDYGYTF	TGTGCCAGCAGCTCCCGGACAGGGGACTATGGCTACACCTTC
TRBV30	TRBD2	TRBJ2-3	.	CAWSLLGGSTDTQYF	TGTGCCTGGTCCCTTTTGGGGGGGAGCACAGATACGCAGTATTTT
TRBV12-3/TRBV12-4	.	TRBJ1-4	once	CASSLAAEKLFF	TGTGCCAGCAGTTTAGCGGCTGAAAAACTGTTTTTT
TRBV5-1	TRBD2	TRBJ2-1	.	CASSLGSGGSYNEQFF	TGCGCCAGCAGCTTAGGTAGCGGGGGGTCCTACAATGAGCAGTTCTTC
TRBV5-6	.	TRBJ1-2	.	CASSLLRYGYTF	TGTGCCAGCAGCTTACTTCGCTATGGCTACACCTTC
TRBV24-1	.	TRBJ1-1	.	CATRASGGENTEAFF	TGTGCCACCAGGGCCTCTGGAGGGGAGAACACTGAAGCTTTCTTT
TRBV3-1/TRBV3-2	TRBD1	TRBJ2-7	once	CASSLVPGGQTYEQYF	TGTGCCAGCAGCCTTGTCCCAGGGGGTCAGACCTACGAGCAGTACTTC
TRBV6-1	TRBD1	TRBJ2-2	few	CASSERQGFYTGELFF	TGTGCCAGCAGTGAGCGACAGGGGTTTTACACCGGGGAGCTGTTTTTT
TRBV19	TRBD1	TRBJ1-1	.	CASSRGQPNEAFF	TGTGCCAGTAGTCGGGGACAGCCCAATGAAGCTTTCTTT
TRBV10-3	TRBD1	TRBJ1-2	.	CAINPGQSYGYTF	TGTGCCATCAATCCGGGACAGAGCTATGGCTACACCTTC
TRBV7-3	TRBD2	TRBJ2-1	.	CASSSVGGAYNEQFF	TGTGCCAGCAGCTCCGTCGGGGGGGCCTACAATGAGCAGTTCTTC
TRBV14	.	TRBJ1-3	.	CASSQASGVGNTIYF	TGTGCCAGCAGCCAGGCATCAGGGGTTGGAAACACCATATATTTT
TRBV24-1	TRBD1	TRBJ2-3	.	CATSHGTGGVDTQYF	TGTGCCACCAGTCACGGGACAGGGGGGGTAGATACGCAGTATTTT
TRBV7-9	TRBD1	TRBJ1-1	.	CASSPLGTGNTEAFF	TGTGCCAGCAGCCCCCTCGGGACAGGGAACACTGAAGCTTTCTTT
TRBV5-8	.	TRBJ2-5	.	CASSRRGIQETQYF	TGTGCCAGCAGCCGTCGGGGTATTCAAGAGACCCAGTACTTC
TRBV12-3/TRBV12-4	TRBD2	TRBJ2-5	.	CASSLASGETQYF	TGTGCCAGCAGTTTGGCTAGCGGGGAGACCCAGTACTTC
TRBV15	.	TRBJ1-5	.	CATSRGRGGSNQPQHF	TGTGCCACCAGCAGAGGAAGGGGGGGGAGCAATCAGCCCCAGCATTTT
TRBV25-1	.	TRBJ1-1	.	CASSDRLTGQISVAFF	TGTGCCAGCAGTGATCGTTTGACAGGACAGATTTCTGTGGCTTTCTTT
TRBV4-1	.	TRBJ2-7	.	CASSQEGGFSSYEQYF	TGCGCCAGCAGCCAAGAGGGGGGTTTCAGCTCCTACGAGCAGTACTTC
TRBV11-3	TRBD1	TRBJ2-5	.	CASSSGQGAAETQYF	TGTGCCAGCAGCTCGGGACAGGGGGCGGCGGAGACCCAGTACTTC
TRBV29-1	.	TRBJ1-1	few	CSVEFLPGEAFF	TGCAGCGTTGAGTTCCTTCCGGGGGAAGCTTTCTTT
TRBV9	TRBD1	TRBJ1-1	.	CASSTRTGGNTEAFF	TGTGCCAGCAGCACCCGGACAGGGGGGAACACTGAAGCTTTCTTT
TRBV6-1	.	TRBJ1-2	.	CASSEGHTNYGYTF	TGTGCCAGCAGTGAAGGGCATACTAACTATGGCTACACCTTC
TRBV5-5	.	TRBJ1-6	.	CASSWGLLINSPLHF	TGTGCCAGCAGCTGGGGACTTTTGATTAATTCACCCCTCCACTTT